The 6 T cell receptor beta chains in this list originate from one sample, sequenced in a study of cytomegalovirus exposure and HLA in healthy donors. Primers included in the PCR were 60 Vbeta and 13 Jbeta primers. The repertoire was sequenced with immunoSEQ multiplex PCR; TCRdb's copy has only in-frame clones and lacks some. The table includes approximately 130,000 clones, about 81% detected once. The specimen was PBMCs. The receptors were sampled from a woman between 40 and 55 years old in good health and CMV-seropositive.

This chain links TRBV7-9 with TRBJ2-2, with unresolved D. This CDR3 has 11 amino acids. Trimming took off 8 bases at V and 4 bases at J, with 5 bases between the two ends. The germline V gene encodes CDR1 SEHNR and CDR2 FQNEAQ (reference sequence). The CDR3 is CASSSTGELFF. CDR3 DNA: TGTGCCAGCTCTAGCACCGGGGAGCTGTTTTTT.

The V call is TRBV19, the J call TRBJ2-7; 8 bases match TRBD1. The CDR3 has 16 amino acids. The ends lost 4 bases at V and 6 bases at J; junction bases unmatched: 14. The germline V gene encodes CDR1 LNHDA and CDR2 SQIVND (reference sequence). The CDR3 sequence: CASSTHWDRRTCEQYF. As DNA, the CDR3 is TGTGCCAGTAGTACGCATTGGGACAGGAGGACATGCGAGCAGTACTTC.

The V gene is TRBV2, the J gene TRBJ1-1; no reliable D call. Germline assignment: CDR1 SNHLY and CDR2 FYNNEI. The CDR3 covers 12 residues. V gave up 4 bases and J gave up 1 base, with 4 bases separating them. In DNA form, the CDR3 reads TGTGCCAGCAGTGGAGAGAACACTGAAGCTTTCTTT. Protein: CASSGENTEAFF. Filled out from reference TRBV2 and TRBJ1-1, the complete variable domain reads EPEVTQTPSHQVTQMGQEVILRCVPISNHLYFYWYRQILGQKVEFLVSFYNNEISEKSEIFDDQFSVERPDGSNFTLKIRSTKLEDSAMYFCASSGENTEAFFGQGTRLTVV.

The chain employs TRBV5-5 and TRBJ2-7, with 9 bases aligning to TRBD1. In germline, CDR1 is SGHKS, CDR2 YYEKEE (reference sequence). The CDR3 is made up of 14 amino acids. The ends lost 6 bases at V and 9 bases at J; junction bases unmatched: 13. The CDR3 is CASNQGTGKSGQYF. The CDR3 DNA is TGTGCCAGCAATCAGGGGACAGGGAAGTCTGGGCAGTACTTC.

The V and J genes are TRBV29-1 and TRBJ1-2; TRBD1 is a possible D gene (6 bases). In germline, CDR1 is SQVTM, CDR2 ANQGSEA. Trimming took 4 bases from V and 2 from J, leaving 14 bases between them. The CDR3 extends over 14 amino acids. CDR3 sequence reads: CSVVFPGANYGYTF. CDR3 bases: TGCAGCGTTGTATTCCCAGGGGCCAACTATGGCTACACCTTC.

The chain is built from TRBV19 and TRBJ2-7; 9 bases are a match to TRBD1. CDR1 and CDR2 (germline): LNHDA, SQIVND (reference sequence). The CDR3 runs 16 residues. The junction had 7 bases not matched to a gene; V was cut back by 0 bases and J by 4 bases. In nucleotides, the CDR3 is TGTGCCAGTAGTATAGATTCCCGGACAGGGGTGTACGAGCAGTACTTC. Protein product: CASSIDSRTGVYEQYF.